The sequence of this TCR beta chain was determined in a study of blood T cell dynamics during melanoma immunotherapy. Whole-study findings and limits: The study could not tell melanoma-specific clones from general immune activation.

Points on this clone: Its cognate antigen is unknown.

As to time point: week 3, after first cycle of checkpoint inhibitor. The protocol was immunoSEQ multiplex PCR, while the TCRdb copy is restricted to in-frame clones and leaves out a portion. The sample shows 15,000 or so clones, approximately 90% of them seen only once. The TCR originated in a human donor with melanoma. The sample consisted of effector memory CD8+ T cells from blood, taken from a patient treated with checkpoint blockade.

CDR3 nucleotide sequence: TGTGCCAGCCAGGGGGGTTTGGGCTTGAACACTGAAGCTTTCTTT. The encoded protein is CASQGGLGLNTEAFF. The chain joins TRBV6-5 to TRBJ1-1, with 7 bases aligning to TRBD1. Germline trimming cut 8 bases from V and 0 bases from J; bases unmatched to any gene: 9. CDR3 length equals 15 residues. Germline loops: CDR1 MNHEY, CDR2 SVGAGI.